These 29 T cell receptor beta chains share one sample of origin, sequenced in a study of long-term antiretroviral therapy in people with HIV. The immunoSEQ assay was v3.0, run at survey level. The data were produced by immunoSEQ multiplex PCR, yet TCRdb's version contains in-frame clones alone and is incomplete. The sample has tens of thousands of clones; about four fifths are singletons. Source: unsorted PBMCs, taken 0.2 years after starting antiretroviral therapy. Every receptor here comes from a woman aged 25 to 39 with HIV.

This chain links TRBV28 with TRBJ1-2, with D maybe TRBD1 (6 bases). Germline CDR1 is MDHEN and CDR2 is SYDVKM. The CDR3 runs 13 residues. The germline V and J ends were trimmed by 4 bases and 4 bases, with 10 bases remaining between them. CDR3 DNA: TGTGCCAGCAGTTCAGGGGCTATCTATGGCTACACCTTC. This gives the protein CASSSGAIYGYTF.

This clone has just a few counts. The V and J genes are TRBV4-1 and TRBJ1-1, with unresolved D. Trimming stripped 3 bases from V and 5 bases from J, with 7 bases between. From germline, CDR1 is MGHRA and CDR2 YSYEKL. This CDR3 spans 12 amino acids. CDR3 coding DNA: TGCGCCAGCAGCCAGGGTTTTACTGAAGCTTTCTTT. This translates into CASSQGFTEAFF.

V is TRBV25-1 and J is TRBJ1-4; weak D call: TRBD1 (5 bases). Trimming removed 2 bases from V and 13 bases from J, with 11 bases in between. The germline CDR1 and CDR2 sequences are MGHDK and SYGVNS. The CDR3 covers 12 residues. CDR3 DNA sequence: TGTGCCAGCAGTGAACTGGGGGGGACACTGTTTTTT. Protein product: CASSELGGTLFF.

In its sample, this clone was seen once. This chain connects TRBV7-9 to TRBJ2-2; 11 nucleotides line up with TRBD1. The germline V gene has CDR1 SEHNR and CDR2 FQNEAQ (reference sequence). Trimming removed 5 bases from V and 4 bases from J; junction bases left unmatched: 15. The CDR3 covers 19 residues. Here the CDR3 reads CASSPSYWDRGSPTGELFF. The DNA for the CDR3 is TGTGCCAGCAGCCCAAGTTACTGGGACAGGGGGTCCCCCACCGGGGAGCTGTTTTTT.

This clone was recorded only once. J is TRBJ2-1 and V is TRBV5-1, with 8 nucleotides matching TRBD2. CDR3 length: 14 amino acids. Trimming removed 2 bases from V and 3 bases from J; junction bases left unmatched: 1. Germline loops: CDR1 SGHRS, CDR2 YFSETQ. CDR3 region: CASSLAGDYNEQFF. As DNA, the CDR3 is TGCGCCAGCAGCTTAGCGGGGGACTACAATGAGCAGTTCTTC.

The chain combines TRBV6-1 with TRBJ2-5, with D possibly matching TRBD2 (5 bases). CDR3 length: 14 residues. Trimming pared 6 bases from V and 2 bases from J, leaving 13 bases between. Germline V CDR1 and CDR2: MNHNS, SASEGT. CDR3 sequence reads: CASSLDSAQETQYF. CDR3 coding DNA: TGTGCCAGCAGCTTGGACTCCGCTCAAGAGACCCAGTACTTC.

The chain recombines TRBV10-3 with TRBJ1-5, with unresolved D. Trimming pared 0 bases from V and 6 bases from J, leaving 6 bases between. The CDR3 totals 13 residues. Germline V gives CDR1 ENHRY, CDR2 SYGVKD. This CDR3 reads CAISESEGQPQHF. The CDR3 DNA follows: TGTGCCATCAGTGAGTCGGAAGGTCAGCCCCAGCATTTT.

This clone was counted once. The chain combines TRBV1 with TRBJ1-3. TRBV1 is an annotated pseudogene. This CDR3 spans 17 amino acids. In DNA form, the CDR3 reads TGCACCAGCAGCCCCCGCGGGGCAGGGAAGCCCGGAAACACCATATATTTT. Encoded protein: CTSSPRGAGKPGNTIYF.

This clone came up once. The chain links TRBV5-1 to TRBJ2-3, with a possible D match to TRBD2 (7 bases). In germline, CDR1 is SGHRS, CDR2 YFSETQ. The V end lost 0 bases, the J end lost 4 bases, and 21 bases lay between the germline ends. The CDR3 sequence is 18 residues long. The CDR3 protein is CASSLEALGGAVSDTQYF. In DNA, the CDR3 is TGCGCCAGCAGCTTGGAGGCCCTAGGGGGGGCGGTTTCAGATACGCAGTATTTT.

The chain recombines TRBV27 with TRBJ1-1; D may be TRBD1 (6 bases). Trimming cost V 5 bases and J 2 bases, with 24 bases left between them. CDR3 length: 18 amino acids. The germline V gene encodes CDR1 MNHEY and CDR2 SMNVEV (reference sequence). The CDR3 DNA sequence: TGTGCCAGCAGTCCATGGACAGCGACTTCAACCCCAAACACTGAAGCTTTCTTT. Protein product: CASSPWTATSTPNTEAFF.

The chain combines TRBV5-1 with TRBJ2-3; possibly TRBD2 for D (6 bases). Trimming shortened V by 5 bases and J by 15 bases, and 25 bases separated the two germline ends. CDR3 length: 14 residues. Germline lookup yields CDR1 SGHRS and CDR2 YFSETQ. The DNA for the CDR3 is TGCGCCAGCAGAGACGGCGGGGCTGTCGAGGCGGGCTATTTT. It translates to CASRDGGAVEAGYF.

This chain joins TRBV19 and TRBJ1-2, with unresolved D. The CDR3 loop spans 15 amino acids. Between the trimmed V and J ends, which lost 7 bases and 2 bases, there was a span of 17 bases. The germline V gene has CDR1 LNHDA and CDR2 SQIVND (reference sequence). The CDR3 bases are TGTGCCAGTACCCCACGGCGATCTTGGAACTATGGCTACACCTTC. Protein: CASTPRRSWNYGYTF.

This clone was seen a few times. The chain carries TRBV10-2 and TRBJ2-6, with no clear D. There are 20 residues in the CDR3. Looked up from germline, CDR1 is WSHSY and CDR2 is SAAADI. V gave up 3 bases and J gave up 2 bases, with 23 bases separating them. This chain's CDR3 is CASSDPFPSPASPGANVLTF. Here the CDR3 DNA reads TGCGCCAGCAGTGACCCCTTCCCCTCCCCCGCGTCTCCTGGGGCCAACGTCCTGACTTTC.

This clone was found once. V is TRBV5-1 and J is TRBJ2-5, with D possibly being TRBD2 (6 bases). Trimming took 0 bases from V and 9 from J, leaving 6 bases between them. The CDR3 totals 11 residues. Germline-derived CDR1 and CDR2 are SGHRS and YFSETQ. The DNA for the CDR3 is TGCGCCAGCAGCTTGGGGGAGGCCCAGTACTTC. Translated: CASSLGEAQYF.

The chain recombines TRBV2 with TRBJ2-7; TRBD2 agrees at 10 bases. The length of the CDR3 is 15 residues. Germline lookup yields CDR1 SNHLY and CDR2 FYNNEI. J gave up 1 base and V 6 bases, and 6 bases lay outside the gene matches. The CDR3 DNA sequence: TGTGCCAGCAGGTACCTAGCGGGGGCGTCCTACGAGCAGTACTTC. Translating it yields CASRYLAGASYEQYF.

The V gene is TRBV5-4, the J gene TRBJ1-2; 7 nucleotides agree with TRBD1. J gave up 4 bases and V 5 bases, and 5 bases lay outside the gene matches. The CDR3 is made up of 13 amino acids. Germline loops: CDR1 SGHNT, CDR2 YYREEE (reference sequence). CDR3 bases: TGTGCCAGCAGGGGGGACAGTACCTATGGCTACACCTTC. Translation gives CASRGDSTYGYTF.

The chain is built from TRBV7-3 and TRBJ1-6, with D possibly TRBD1 on 5 matching bases. Trimming took 2 bases from V and 7 from J, leaving 9 bases between them. CDR1 is SGHTA, CDR2 FQGTGA, per germline. This CDR3 has 14 residues. The CDR3 loop reads CASSLEGPNSPLHF. As DNA, the CDR3 is TGTGCCAGCAGCTTAGAGGGACCAAATTCACCCCTCCACTTT.

This rearrangement joins TRBV27 to TRBJ1-5, with a possible D match to TRBD1 (6 bases). Germline values: CDR1 MNHEY, CDR2 SMNVEV (reference sequence). Deletions cut 4 bases from V and 0 bases from J, with 10 bases between. This CDR3 contains 15 residues. As DNA, the CDR3 is TGTGCCAGCAGTTCGAGGGGGTATAGCAATCAGCCCCAGCATTTT. Residues: CASSSRGYSNQPQHF.

This chain connects TRBV4-1 to TRBJ1-1, with no clear D. V was clipped by 1 base and J by 1 base, with 13 bases between them. Germline-derived CDR1 and CDR2 are MGHRA and YSYEKL. The CDR3 consists of 16 residues. The CDR3 is CASSQALGRQNTEAFF. CDR3 nucleotide sequence: TGCGCCAGCAGCCAAGCCTTGGGCAGGCAGAACACTGAAGCTTTCTTT.

The gene calls are TRBV30 and TRBJ1-6, with D unclear. CDR1 is GTSNPN and CDR2 is SVGIG in the germline V gene (reference sequence). Deletions cut 2 bases from V and 7 bases from J, with 12 bases between. The CDR3 totals 14 residues. The CDR3 nucleotides are TGTGCCTGGAGTAAAGGAACGGACAATTCACCCCTCCACTTT. Translated, it gives CAWSKGTDNSPLHF.

The rearrangement uses TRBV15 and TRBJ2-5; TRBD1 is a possible D gene (6 bases). The V gene's germline CDR1 is LNHNV and CDR2 YYDKDF (reference sequence). V lost 0 bases, J lost 1 base, and 15 bases lay in between. The CDR3 contains 17 residues. The CDR3 DNA is TGTGCCACCAGCAGAGACCGACGACAGGTGATCCAAGAGACCCAGTACTTC. Its protein product is CATSRDRRQVIQETQYF.

The chain uses TRBV27 and TRBJ1-6; D gene ambiguous. The V gene's germline CDR1 is MNHEY and CDR2 SMNVEV (reference sequence). This CDR3 has 17 amino acids. Trimming stripped 3 bases from V and 7 bases from J, with 19 bases between. CDR3 sequence (DNA): TGTGCCAGCAGTTTTTATGTGTTGGGCCTTAACAATTCACCCCTCCACTTT. Translated: CASSFYVLGLNNSPLHF.

The CDR3 spells CASRDTGELFF. The CDR3 DNA follows: TGTGCCAGCAGGGACACCGGGGAGCTGTTTTTT. This chain links TRBV11-1 with TRBJ2-2, with D unresolved. The CDR3 has 11 residues. Germline V gene sequence: CDR1 SGHAT, CDR2 FQDESV (reference sequence). The V end was cut by 6 bases, the J end by 3 bases, with 2 bases between.

V gene TRBV19 combines with J gene TRBJ2-1, with 11 bases that match TRBD2. Trimming took 3 bases from V and 4 from J; bases not matched to a gene: 2. The CDR3 runs to 15 residues. CDR1 and CDR2 from the germline V gene are LNHDA and SQIVND (reference sequence). Written as DNA, the CDR3 is TGTGCCAGTAGTATTAGCGGGGGGGCGTACAATGAGCAGTTCTTC. Translation: CASSISGGAYNEQFF. The entire variable domain, with the rest obtained from reference TRBV19 and TRBJ2-1, is as follows: DGGITQSPKYLFRKEGQNVTLSCEQNLNHDAMYWYRQDPGQGLRLIYYSQIVNDFQKGDIAEGYSVSREKKESFPLTVTSAQKNPTAFYLCASSISGGAYNEQFFGPGTRLTVL.

This clone was recorded only once. This sequence joins TRBV7-9 and TRBJ2-7; D perhaps matches TRBD2 (5 bases). The V gene lost 8 bases and the J gene lost 2 bases, with 25 bases spanning the gap. Germline CDR1 is SEHNR and CDR2 is FQNEAQ (reference sequence). This CDR3 has 17 amino acids. The CDR3 is CASRHYGEPPLPYEQYF. The CDR3 coding sequence is TGTGCCAGCCGCCATTACGGGGAACCCCCACTACCCTACGAGCAGTACTTC.

The chain combines TRBV19 with TRBJ1-1, with TRBD1 as a possible D gene (6 bases). V lost 0 bases and J lost 10, with 18 bases in between. In germline, CDR1 is LNHDA, CDR2 SQIVND (reference sequence). The CDR3 sequence is 15 residues long. CDR3 in DNA: TGTGCCAGTAGTATAGATCCAACAGGGCGATCTTCAGCTTTCTTT. Protein: CASSIDPTGRSSAFF.

The CDR3 sequence is CASSLEAGFGSYNSPLHF. The CDR3 bases are TGCGCCAGCAGCTTGGAGGCAGGCTTTGGCTCCTATAATTCACCCCTCCACTTT. The rearrangement joins TRBV5-1 to TRBJ1-6, with D unclear. Trimming took 0 bases from V and 0 from J, leaving 13 bases between them. The CDR3 sequence is 18 residues long. Germline V gene data show CDR1 as SGHRS and CDR2 as YFSETQ.

This clone was observed once. The V call is TRBV27, the J call TRBJ2-5; 9 nucleotides match TRBD2. The V and J ends lost 7 bases and 0 bases, in that order; junction bases with no gene match: 6. The CDR3 covers 15 residues. CDR1 is MNHEY and CDR2 is SMNVEV in the germline V gene (reference sequence). In DNA, the CDR3 is TGTGCCAGCACCCGCGCGGGGGGGTACCAAGAGACCCAGTACTTC. Its protein is CASTRAGGYQETQYF.

The chain has TRBV5-6 and TRBJ1-2; no firm D call. The CDR3 totals 15 residues. Trimming pared 0 bases from V and 1 base from J, leaving 10 bases between. CDR1 and CDR2 from the germline V gene are SGHDT and YYEEEE. The CDR3 DNA reads as TGTGCCAGCAGCTTGGACCCGACAAATAACTATGGCTACACCTTC. As protein: CASSLDPTNNYGYTF.